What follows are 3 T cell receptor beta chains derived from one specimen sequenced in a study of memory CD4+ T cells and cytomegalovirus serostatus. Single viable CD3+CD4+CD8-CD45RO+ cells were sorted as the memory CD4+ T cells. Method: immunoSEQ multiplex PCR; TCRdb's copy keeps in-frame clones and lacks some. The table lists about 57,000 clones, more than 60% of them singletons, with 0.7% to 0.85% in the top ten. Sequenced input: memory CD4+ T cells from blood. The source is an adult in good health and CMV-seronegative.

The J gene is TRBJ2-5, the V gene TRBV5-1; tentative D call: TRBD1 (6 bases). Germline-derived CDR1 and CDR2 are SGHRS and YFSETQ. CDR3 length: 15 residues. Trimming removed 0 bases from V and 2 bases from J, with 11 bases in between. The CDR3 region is CASSLAGAGQETQYF. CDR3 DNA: TGCGCCAGCAGCTTGGCAGGGGCAGGGCAAGAGACCCAGTACTTC.

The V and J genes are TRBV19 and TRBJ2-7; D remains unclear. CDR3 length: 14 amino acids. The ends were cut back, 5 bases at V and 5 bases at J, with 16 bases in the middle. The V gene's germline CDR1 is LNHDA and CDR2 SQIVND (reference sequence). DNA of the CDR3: TGTGCCAGTAGTCCAACCCGAGACAATCACGAGCAGTACTTC. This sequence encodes CASSPTRDNHEQYF.

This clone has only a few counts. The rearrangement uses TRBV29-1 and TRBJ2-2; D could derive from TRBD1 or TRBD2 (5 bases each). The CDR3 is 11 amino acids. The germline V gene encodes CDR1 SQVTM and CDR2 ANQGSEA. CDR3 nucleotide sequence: TGCAGTGGGGGGAACACCGGGGAGCTGTTTTTT. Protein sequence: CSGGNTGELFF.